This entry lists 2 T cell receptor beta chains sequenced from one sample in a study of lymphopenia after photon versus proton radiotherapy. Assay used: immunoSEQ multiplex PCR; TCRdb lists only in-frame clones, some missing. This table has roughly 5,000 clones, about 91% appearing once. The source was peripheral blood, collected from a patient treated with photon-based radiotherapy. These receptors all come from a man of 80 years or more with cholangiocarcinoma.

The genes are TRBV11-2 and TRBJ1-2, with D unresolved. Trimming pared 5 bases from V and 1 base from J, leaving 11 bases between. The CDR3 is 14 residues long. Germline CDR1 SGHAT, CDR2 FQNNGV. DNA of the CDR3: TGTGCCAGCAGCGTCGGGCTTTTTAACTATGGCTACACCTTC. Residues: CASSVGLFNYGYTF.

The CDR3 region has the DNA TGTGCCAGCTCACCAGTGGCGGCCGGCTCTGGAAACACCATATATTTT. This translates into CASSPVAAGSGNTIYF. The J gene is TRBJ1-3, the V gene TRBV18; D call uncertain. The CDR3 runs to 16 residues. The V gene's germline CDR1 is KGHSH and CDR2 LQKENI. V was pared by 2 bases and J by 0 bases, with 11 bases between.